A single sample gave rise to the 25 T cell receptor delta chains below, sequenced in a study of γδ T cells in repeated Plasmodium falciparum infection. TCRdb reprocessed the multiplex PCR reads using CATT. The table lists approximately 90,000 delta-chain clones, roughly 0.9% of them singletons, with over 8.5% in the top ten. Flow sorting of PBMC yielded separate Vgamma9/Vdelta2+ and Vdelta2-negative gammadelta T cell populations for bulk repertoire analysis. Source material: gamma-delta T cells from blood. These receptors were collected from a pool of human donors (malaria-infected and uninfected, not separated).

This clone was picked up a small number of times. TCRdb has a much larger clone's protein, which differs at residue 5 from the translation of this DNA, likely because of a read error; what is shown is the protein translated from the DNA. The DNA for the CDR3 is TGTGCCTGTGACGCCGTCGCTACTGGTGGGACGTACACCGATAAACTCATCTTT. Translation gives CACDAVATGGTYTDKLIF. The V gene is TRDV2, the J gene TRDJ1, with a tentative D call TRDD3 (5 bases). Germline V gives CDR1 GEAIGNYY, CDR2 EKD. Trimming cost V 3 bases and J 0 bases, with 22 bases left between them. The CDR3 has 18 amino acids.

Remarks on this clone: TCRdb attributes to this sequence the protein of a much larger clone, which differs from the DNA translation at residue 21; a read error is likely, and the protein displayed is translated from the DNA. The chain employs TRDV1 and TRDJ1, with D maybe TRDD2 (6 bases). As TCRdb names no J gene, one was assigned here on the basis of a DNA match to germline. The CDR3 sequence is 25 residues long. The germline V gene encodes CDR1 TSWWSYY and CDR2 QGS. DNA of the CDR3: TGTGCTCTTGGGGAAAGTACTGAACAGGCTACGTCCTACCCTCACTGGTATATGGGCACCAATAAACTCATCTTT. Protein sequence: CALGESTEQATSYPHWYMGTNKLIF.

This clone was seen a handful of times. A read error likely explains this, since a far larger clone differs by one base. This same CDR3 is encoded by further DNA sequences in the sample. V gene TRDV1 combines with J gene TRDJ1, with a tentative D call TRDD3 (6 bases). The CDR3 spans 23 residues. Per germline, CDR1 TSWWSYY and CDR2 QGS. V lost 3 bases and J 11 bases, leaving 46 bases between the germline ends. Written as DNA, the CDR3 is TGTGCTCTTGGGGACTCGACCTTCAACGGCATACGAAACGGCTGGGGCCCGACCGGGGGGCTCATCTTT. Its protein product is CALGDSTFNGIRNGWGPTGGLIF.

A remark on this clone: With only one base between it and a far larger clone, this is likely a read error. This sample also contains other DNA sequences that code for the same CDR3. The rearrangement joins TRDV1 to TRDJ1, with 8 bases lining up with TRDD3. TCRdb records no J gene; here it was assigned by comparing the DNA to germline. The CDR3 runs 25 residues. The germline V gene encodes CDR1 TSWWSYY and CDR2 QGS. This CDR3 reads CALGDLRPSRTYWGSPRVNTDKLIF. CDR3 nucleotide sequence: TGTGCTCTTGGGGACCTACGGCCTTCCCGAACCTACTGGGGGTCTCCCCGCGTGAACACCGACAAACTCATCTTT.

On this clone itself: TCRdb assigns this DNA the protein of a much larger clone, which departs from its translation at residue 12; this likely reflects a read error, and the protein shown comes from translating the DNA. The chain joins TRDV1 to TRDJ1; TRDD3 agrees at 11 bases. As TCRdb names no J gene, one was assigned here on the basis of a DNA match to germline. Unmatched junction bases numbered 17, after V lost 6 bases and J lost 2 bases. In germline, CDR1 is TSWWSYY, CDR2 QGS. This CDR3 is 19 amino acids long. The CDR3 DNA reads TGTGCTCTTGGAGGCCTGACTGACTGGGGGATATGCGTAACCGATAAACTCATCTTT. This translates into CALGGLTDWGICVTDKLIF.

This clone was observed a handful of times. A far larger clone lies a single base away; this is likely a read error. Other nucleotide sequences from this sample produce the same CDR3. The chain employs TRDV2 and TRDJ1; D remains ambiguous. TCRdb offers no J gene call, so here the DNA was matched to germline to obtain one. The CDR3 extends over 19 amino acids. V lost 7 bases, J lost 0 bases, and 29 bases lay in between. Germline CDR1 GEAIGNYY, CDR2 EKD. The CDR3 DNA follows: TGTGCCTGCGATGCCCTGCAGGATGGGTTTGGAAGTAACACCGATAAACTCATCTTT. It codes for CACDALQDGFGSNTDKLIF.

Points on this clone: TCRdb pairs this DNA with a much larger clone's protein that differs at residue 18, likely a read error; the protein shown was translated from the DNA. The CDR3 DNA sequence: TGTGCTCTTGGGGAACTCCGCCGTTTTAAAGGGGACTGGGGTTTACCGTACGCCGATAAACTCATCTTT. Translating gives CALGELRRFKGDWGLPYADKLIF. The chain couples TRDV1 to TRDJ1, with TRDD3 matching 7 bases. The J gene is not listed in TCRdb, so it was assigned here from a DNA match to germline. CDR1 is TSWWSYY and CDR2 is QGS in the germline V gene. J lost 3 bases, V lost 0 bases, and 28 bases had no gene match. CDR3 length: 23 residues.

A few counts support this clone. TCRdb lists the protein of a much larger clone for this DNA, which differs at residues 11 and 12, so this is likely a read error; the protein given here is translated from the DNA itself. V usage is TRDV1 and J usage is TRDJ1, with 9 bases matching TRDD3. V shed 2 bases and J 0 bases; nucleotides not matched to a gene: 31. This CDR3 has 25 amino acids. The germline V gene encodes CDR1 TSWWSYY and CDR2 QGS. The CDR3 bases are TGTGCTCTTGGGGAATTACCTTTCACAAGGATTTGGGGATACGCGCGCCGACTGTACACCGATAAACTCATCTTT. Translating gives CALGELPFTRIWGYARRLYTDKLIF.

This clone was observed many times. V is TRDV1 and J is TRDJ1, with D maybe TRDD3 (6 bases). The CDR3 totals 15 residues. In germline, CDR1 is TSWWSYY, CDR2 QGS. The V end lost 5 bases, the J end lost 2 bases, and 15 bases lay between the germline ends. In nucleotides, the CDR3 is TGTGCTCTTGGGCCCCTGGGGACGGGGACCGATAAACTCATCTTT. It translates to CALGPLGTGTDKLIF.

A remark on this clone: The protein recorded in TCRdb matches a much larger clone and deviates from this DNA's translation at residue 12, suggesting a read error; the protein here is obtained by translating the DNA. The V call is TRDV2, the J call TRDJ1, with 9 bases fitting TRDD3. The J gene is not listed in TCRdb, so it was assigned here from a DNA match to germline. V lost 1 base to trimming and J lost 0 bases; unmatched junction nucleotides: 11. The length of the CDR3 is 18 residues. Per germline, CDR1 GEAIGNYY and CDR2 EKD. Written as DNA, the CDR3 is TGTGCCTGTGACACTCTATCACTGGGGGACCCGCACACCGATAAACTCATCTTT. As protein: CACDTLSLGDPHTDKLIF.

This clone was seen a handful of times. A far larger clone is only one base removed, so a read error is likely. Other nucleotide sequences from this sample produce the same CDR3. CDR3 amino acids: CACDQTLGRVDSRKYTDKLIF. For the CDR3, the DNA is TGCGCCTGTGACCAAACCCTGGGACGGGTGGACTCCCGCAAGTACACCGATAAACTCATCTTT. V is TRDV2 and J is TRDJ1; perhaps TRDD3 as D (5 bases). The J gene was not available in TCRdb and was assigned here by matching the DNA to germline segments. The germline CDR1 and CDR2 sequences are GEAIGNYY and EKD. This CDR3 comprises 21 residues.

This clone has more than one count but fewer than ten. TCRdb's entry gives the protein of a much larger clone, which mismatches this DNA's translation at residue 7, likely from a read error; the protein reported here is translated from the DNA. The chain employs TRDV1 and TRDJ1, with 10 bases aligning to TRDD3. The CDR3 covers 18 residues. CDR1 and CDR2 from the germline V gene are TSWWSYY and QGS. The ends lost 9 bases at V and 0 bases at J; junction bases unmatched: 16. The CDR3 is CALLPSCGGYGYTDKLIF. DNA of the CDR3: TGTGCTCTCCTACCGTCCTGCGGGGGATACGGGTACACCGATAAACTCATCTTT.

This clone has more than one count but fewer than ten. TCRdb records a much larger clone's protein for this DNA, with a difference at residue 8 that likely arises from a read error; the protein given is the translation of the DNA. V usage is TRDV2 and J usage is TRDJ1; TRDD3 agrees at 7 bases. TCRdb offers no J gene call, so here the DNA was matched to germline to obtain one. Trimming cost V 3 bases and J 0 bases; bases outside gene matches: 27. Germline loops: CDR1 GEAIGNYY, CDR2 EKD. The CDR3 length is 22 residues. The CDR3 protein is CACDPILTGDPSRVFDTDKLIF. CDR3 coding DNA: TGTGCCTGTGACCCCATTTTGACTGGGGACCCTAGTAGGGTCTTCGACACCGATAAACTCATCTTT.

On this clone: This likely came from a read error, as a far larger clone is one base away. This specimen includes other DNA sequences encoding the same CDR3. The chain couples TRDV1 to TRDJ1; tentative D call: TRDD3 (5 bases). Here the J gene came from matching the DNA to germline, since TCRdb omits it. Germline values: CDR1 TSWWSYY, CDR2 QGS. This CDR3 comprises 16 residues. The CDR3 is CALGAPGWVITDKLIF. The DNA of the CDR3 is TGTGCCCTTGGGGCTCCTGGCTGGGTAATCACCGATAAACTCATCTTT.

In its sample, this clone was seen a few times. A read error is the likely source, as a far larger clone sits one nucleotide away. The same CDR3 is also encoded by other DNA sequences in this sample. The chain is built from TRDV2 and TRDJ4; the D gene is possibly TRDD3 (5 bases). Because TCRdb records no J gene, it was assigned here through a match of the DNA to germline. V was shortened by 1 base and J by 2 bases, with 19 bases between the two germline ends. This CDR3 is 16 amino acids long. Germline V gene sequence: CDR1 GEAIGNYY, CDR2 EKD. CDR3 DNA: TGTGCCTGTGACACAAAGGCTGTCGGAGATACTAGACCCCTGATCTTT. It codes for CACDTKAVGDTRPLIF.

This clone was found a few times. A junction end diverges from the germline sequence, so it may reflect a read error. Other DNA sequences from this sample encode an identical CDR3 as well. V usage is TRDV1 and J usage is TRDJ1; weak D call: TRDD2 (9 bases). TCRdb does not report a J gene; here it was assigned by matching the DNA to germline references. This CDR3 region has 31 residues. Germline loops: CDR1 TSWWSYY, CDR2 QGS. The CDR3 is CALGDPDPNPSYGSTGGQRPRTKGHTDKLIF. CDR3 bases: TGCGCTCTTGGGGACCCGGACCCCAATCCTTCCTACGGTTCCACTGGGGGTCAAAGGCCTCGAACCAAAGGCCACACCGATAAACTCATCTTT.

This clone was counted only a few times. The protein that TCRdb holds for this DNA derives from a much larger clone and differs from the translated DNA at residue 14, which likely indicates a read error; the protein shown here is translated from the DNA. This chain links TRDV1 with TRDJ1; TRDD3 aligns across 9 bases. No J gene is reported in TCRdb; it was inferred here by comparing the DNA with germline. The CDR3 is 21 amino acids. Trimming took 0 bases from V and 0 from J; bases not matched to a gene: 17. Per the germline V gene, CDR1 is TSWWSYY and CDR2 is QGS. CDR3 amino acids: CALGELGFPSFLGDYTDKLIF. The CDR3 coding sequence is TGTGCTCTTGGGGAACTAGGGTTTCCTTCCTTCCTGGGGGATTACACCGATAAACTCATCTTT.

This clone was found a few times. TCRdb assigns this DNA the protein of a much larger clone, which departs from its translation at residue 11; this likely reflects a read error, and the protein shown comes from translating the DNA. J is TRDJ3 and V is TRDV2; 10 positions match TRDD3. The J gene, not given by TCRdb, was assigned here from a germline match of the nucleotide sequence. Germline V gives CDR1 GEAIGNYY, CDR2 EKD. The CDR3 sequence is 19 residues long. Trimming cost V 0 bases and J 3 bases; bases outside gene matches: 7. The chain's CDR3 is CACDTGGYESFWDTRQMFF. For the CDR3, the DNA is TGTGCCTGTGACACCGGGGGATACGAAAGCTTCTGGGACACCCGACAGATGTTTTTC.

About this clone itself: The amino acid sequence in TCRdb belongs to a much larger clone and departs from this DNA's translation at residue 21, likely a sequencing read error; the sequence shown is translated from the DNA. The V gene is listed as TRDV1; no J gene was called; TRDD3 was called by the table and not checked on the DNA. The CDR3 has 23 amino acids. From germline, CDR1 is TSWWSYY and CDR2 QGS. The CDR3 DNA sequence: TGTGCTCTTGGGGAACCGTTTCCTACTACCGGCCTCTGGGGCTGGGGACACACCGATAAACACATCTTT. The encoded protein is CALGEPFPTTGLWGWGHTDKHIF.

This clone has more than one count but fewer than ten. This DNA translates differently at residue 6 from the TCRdb protein, which is that of a much larger clone; a read error is likely, and the protein shown is the DNA's own translation. V usage is TRDV2 and J usage is TRDJ1, with D tentatively TRDD3 (6 bases). Germline assignment: CDR1 GEAIGNYY and CDR2 EKD. The CDR3 has 22 amino acids. Trimming took off 1 base at V and 0 bases at J, with 32 bases between the two ends. This CDR3 is CACDTVRDGGTNTGDYTDKLIF. CDR3 DNA sequence: TGTGCCTGTGACACTGTAAGGGATGGGGGGACCAATACAGGGGACTACACCGATAAACTCATCTTT.

Points on this clone: The protein recorded in TCRdb matches a much larger clone and deviates from this DNA's translation at residue 4, suggesting a read error; the protein here is obtained by translating the DNA. This chain connects TRDV2 to TRDJ1; the D is unclear. The CDR3 is 18 residues long. CDR1 and CDR2 (germline): GEAIGNYY, EKD. CDR3 amino acids: CACNHVLRTADSTNKLIF. CDR3 nucleotides: TGTGCCTGTAACCACGTCCTGCGTACTGCCGATTCCACCAATAAACTCATCTTT.

Comment on this clone: The protein TCRdb gives is from a much larger clone and does not agree with this DNA's translation at residue 15, likely a read error; the protein shown here comes from the DNA. This rearrangement joins TRDV2 to TRDJ1; 10 nucleotides agree with TRDD3. Germline matching of the DNA provided the J gene here, since TCRdb leaves it blank. The CDR3 loop spans 18 amino acids. The germline CDR1 and CDR2 sequences are GEAIGNYY and EKD. The CDR3 nucleotides read TGTGCCTGTGACACCGTATGGGGGATACCGAGCCGCACCGATGAACTCATCTTT. Translated: CACDTVWGIPSRTDELIF.

This clone appeared a few times. A read error is the likely source, as a far larger clone sits one nucleotide away. The same CDR3 arises from other DNA sequences in this sample as well. The V gene is TRDV2, the J gene TRDJ2; 7 nucleotides line up with TRDD3. TCRdb carries no J gene annotation; the J gene was assigned here by matching the DNA with germline. The CDR3 covers 19 residues. Germline CDR1 reads GEAIGNYY; CDR2 reads EKD. V lost 0 bases, J lost 1 base, and 13 bases stayed unmatched. The CDR3 here is CACDTVAVLGSHLTAQLFF. CDR3 DNA sequence: TGTGCCTGTGACACCGTAGCAGTACTGGGGTCCCATTTGACAGCACAACTCTTCTTT.

This clone was detected a few times. The protein TCRdb lists belongs to a much larger clone and differs from this DNA's translation at residue 14, which points to a read error; the protein shown is made from the DNA. The V gene reported is TRDV2; the J gene is uncalled; the D call TRDD3 from the table was never checked on the DNA. Looked up from germline, CDR1 is GEAIGNYY and CDR2 is EKD. The CDR3 has 16 residues. The CDR3 coding sequence is TGTGCCTGTGACAAGTCGATACTGGGGGATACCGATAAACCCATCTTT. This encodes CACDKSILGDTDKPIF.

Written as DNA, the CDR3 is TGTGCCTGTGACACCGGCGGAGGGTCCTACGGCCATACTGGGGGACTCAAGGTGGATAAACTCATCTTT. It encodes CACDTGGGSYGHTGGLKVDKLIF. This chain uses TRDV2 with TRDJ1; 9 bases map to TRDD3. Since TCRdb gives no J gene, matching the DNA to germline was used here to assign it. Germline V gene sequence: CDR1 GEAIGNYY, CDR2 EKD. Trimming at V came to 0 bases and at J to 5 bases, leaving 30 bases not matched to a gene. The CDR3 totals 23 residues.